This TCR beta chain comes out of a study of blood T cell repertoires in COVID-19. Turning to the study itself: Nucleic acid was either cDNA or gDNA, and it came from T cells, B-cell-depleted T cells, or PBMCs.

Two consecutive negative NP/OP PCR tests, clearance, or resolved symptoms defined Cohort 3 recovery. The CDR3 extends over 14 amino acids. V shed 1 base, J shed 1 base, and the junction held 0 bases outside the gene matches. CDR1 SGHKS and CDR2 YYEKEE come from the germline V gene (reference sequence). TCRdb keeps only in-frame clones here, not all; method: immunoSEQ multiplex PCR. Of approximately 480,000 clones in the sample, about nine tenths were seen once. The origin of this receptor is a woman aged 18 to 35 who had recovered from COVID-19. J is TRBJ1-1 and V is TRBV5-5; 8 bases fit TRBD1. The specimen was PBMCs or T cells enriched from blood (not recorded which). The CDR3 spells CASSLQGANTEAFF. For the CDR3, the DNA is TGTGCCAGCAGCTTGCAGGGGGCGAACACTGAAGCTTTCTTT. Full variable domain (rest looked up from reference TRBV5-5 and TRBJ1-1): DAGVTQSPTHLIKTRGQQVTLRCSPISGHKSVSWYQQVLGQGPQFIFQYYEKEERGRGNFPDRFSARQFPNYSSELNVNALLLGDSALYLCASSLQGANTEAFFGQGTRLTVV.